This entry is about one T cell receptor (beta chain). This clone was found once. The target of this receptor is not known. No per-base quality is available; no much larger clone lies one base away. Patients with a history of autoimmune disease or receiving systemic immunosuppression were excluded from the trial. Peripheral blood for TCR sequencing was collected from all dose cohorts at baseline, on cycle 4 day 1, and on cycle 7 day 1. The samples were taken from a phase I, first-in-human, multicenter, open-label dose-escalation trial of ivuxolimab. Adults with locally advanced or metastatic head and neck squamous cell, hepatocellular, melanoma or renal cell carcinoma were enrolled in the trial. CD4+ and CD8+ T cells were sorted separately from peripheral blood before TCR sequencing. Genomic DNA was extracted from sorted cells for sequencing of the TCRbeta CDR3 region. The immunoSEQ Assay was used to sequence the TCRbeta CDR3 regions. Held by TCRdb, this immuneACCESS table contains in-frame sequences only and omits some clones. Under half of the omission traces to an unresolved V gene where checked; the cause of the rest is unknown. In all, the sample holds 90,000 to 120,000 clones, and 85% to 95% of those were seen once. The ten most abundant clones make up about 1.2% of the sample.

The data belong to a study of OX40 agonist ivuxolimab in advanced cancers. Regarding the complete study: Ivuxolimab was an agonistic, fully human IgG2 monoclonal antibody directed against OX40 (CD134), a costimulatory receptor. The monotherapy dose-escalation portion (N of about 49 patients) of the phase I ivuxolimab trial is reported in the paper. Patients were allowed to have had prior anti-PD-1, anti-PD-L1 or anti-CTLA-4 therapy, and 40% of the dose-escalation patients had previously received checkpoint inhibitors. Among the 50 to 55 dose-escalation patients, approximately 20 had hepatocellular carcinoma, roughly 15 melanoma, 9 renal cell carcinoma and 9 head and neck cancer. Partial responses occurred in three dose-escalation patients: two with cutaneous melanoma and one with hepatocellular carcinoma. The point of sequencing TCRbeta in the periphery was to test whether ivuxolimab changed TCR sequence diversity and drove clonal T-cell expansion. In the dose-escalation cohort, approximately 80% of patients were male, and the mean age was 60 years with a range of roughly 23 to 79. Intravenous ivuxolimab was administered to patients every 2 weeks at six dose levels: 0.01, 0.1, 0.3, 1.5, 3 and 10 mg/kg.

The junction shows trimming of 1 base on V and 4 bases on J, plus 5 bases between the germline ends. The CDR3 covers 13 residues, taking in both the cysteine and the phenylalanine. Of all the DNA, just the CDR3 is kept, 39 bases in frame from base 1. According to the germline V gene (reference sequence), CDR1 reads SEHNR and CDR2 reads FQNEAQ. Broad study findings and their caveats: Clonal expansion of both CD4+ and CD8+ blood T cells was observed from baseline to week 6 at doses 0.1 to 3.0 mg/kg. On average, CD8+ T cells showed more expanded clones than CD4+ T cells after ivuxolimab. Antigen specificity was not determined for the clonally expanded peripheral T cells. Low levels of normalized T-cell clonal expansion were also seen in some patients who did not respond. In the 0.1-3.0 mg/kg groups, partial responders had among the lowest normalized peripheral clonal expansion, particularly in CD8+ T cells.

Sequencing used CD4+ or CD8+ T cells sorted from blood, obtained in a trial of the OX40 agonist ivuxolimab. This receptor was identified in an adult with an advanced solid tumor such as melanoma, head and neck, liver or kidney cancer. The rearranged chain carries TRBV7-9 and TRBJ1-5, with the D gene uncertain. The CDR3 loop reads CASSLVGNQPQHF. The nucleotide sequence is given as TGTGCCAGCAGCTTAGTTGGGAATCAGCCCCAGCATTTT.